The 5 T cell receptor beta chains listed next were all sequenced from one sample in a study of blood T cell repertoires in COVID-19. The repertoire was sequenced with immunoSEQ multiplex PCR; TCRdb's copy has only in-frame clones and lacks some. The data contain around 230,000 clones, 75% to 90% of them singletons. Source material: peripheral blood. The receptors were gathered from a man in his forties or fifties with acute or convalescent COVID-19.

This chain connects TRBV19 to TRBJ2-1; D possibly corresponds to TRBD1 (6 bases). Germline-derived CDR1 and CDR2 are LNHDA and SQIVND (reference sequence). This CDR3 comprises 14 residues. Deletions cut 3 bases from V and 9 bases from J, with 15 bases between. CDR3 loop: CASSMFFQGSEQFF. CDR3 nucleotide sequence: TGTGCCAGTAGTATGTTCTTCCAGGGGAGTGAGCAGTTCTTC.

The V and J genes are TRBV6-2 or TRBV6-3 and TRBJ1-2; TRBD1 matches 10 bases. The CDR3 consists of 15 residues. J was trimmed by 4 bases and V by 6 bases; bases with no gene match: 8. CDR1 is MNHEY, CDR2 SVGEGT, per germline. CDR3 in DNA: TGTGCCAGCAGCCGGGACAGGGGACTTTCCTATGGCTACACCTTC. This translates into CASSRDRGLSYGYTF.

This clone was picked up one time. The V gene is TRBV7-9, the J gene TRBJ1-2; unclear D gene. V was shortened by 8 bases and J by 8 bases, with 21 bases between the two germline ends. The CDR3 length is 14 residues. Germline lookup yields CDR1 SEHNR and CDR2 FQNEAQ (reference sequence). The CDR3 reads CASAPRSDAGGYTF. CDR3 DNA: TGTGCCAGCGCCCCTAGGTCGGATGCGGGGGGCTACACCTTC. Complete variable domain (other parts from reference TRBV7-9 and TRBJ1-2): DTGVSQNPRHKITKRGQNVTFRCDPISEHNRLYWYRQTLGQGPEFLTYFQNEAQLEKSRLLSDRFSAERPKGSFSTLEIQRTEQGDSAMYLCASAPRSDAGGYTFGSGTRLTVV.

This clone was found once. This sequence joins TRBV2 and TRBJ1-5; a weak D match, TRBD1 (5 bases). The CDR3 runs 14 residues. Germline-derived CDR1 and CDR2 are SNHLY and FYNNEI. Trimming stripped 7 bases from V and 6 bases from J, with 16 bases between. The CDR3 nucleotides read TGTGCCAGCACCCCGACAGAAGAAACTCAGCCCCAGCATTTT. It yields the protein CASTPTEETQPQHF.

The chain combines TRBV4-1 with TRBJ1-3; no clear D gene. Germline CDR1 and CDR2: MGHRA and YSYEKL. This CDR3 is built from 16 residues. The V end lost 4 bases, the J end lost 0 bases, and 13 bases lay between the germline ends. CDR3 residues: CASSPRGGSSGNTIYF. CDR3 in DNA: TGCGCCAGCAGCCCCCGTGGAGGGAGCTCTGGAAACACCATATATTTT.